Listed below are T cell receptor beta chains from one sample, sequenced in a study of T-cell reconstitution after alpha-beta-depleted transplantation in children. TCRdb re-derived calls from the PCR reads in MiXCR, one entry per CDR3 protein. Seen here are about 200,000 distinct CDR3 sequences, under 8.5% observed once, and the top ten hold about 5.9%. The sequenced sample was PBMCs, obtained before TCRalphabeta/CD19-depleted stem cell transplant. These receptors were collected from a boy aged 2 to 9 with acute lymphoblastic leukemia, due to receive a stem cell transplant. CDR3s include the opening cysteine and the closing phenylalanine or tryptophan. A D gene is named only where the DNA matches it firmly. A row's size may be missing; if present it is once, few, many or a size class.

cdr3_nt: TGCAGTGCTAGTCACCCCTCAAGCACAGATACGCAGTATTTT
cdr3_aa: CSASHPSSTDTQYF
v_call: TRBV20-1
clone_size: many
cdr3_length: 14
d_call: NA
j_call: TRBJ2-3

cdr3_nt: TGTGCCAGCAGTTCCGGACAGGGGGCGCGGTACGAGCAGTACTTC
cdr3_aa: CASSSGQGARYEQYF
v_call: TRBV12-3/TRBV12-4
clone_size: NA
cdr3_length: 15
d_call: TRBD1
j_call: TRBJ2-7

cdr3_nt: TGTGCCAGCAGCGGCCAGCGGGCTATGAACACTGAAGCTTTCTTT
cdr3_aa: CASSGQRAMNTEAFF
v_call: TRBV7-8
clone_size: many
cdr3_length: 15
d_call: NA
j_call: TRBJ1-1

cdr3_nt: TGTGCCAGCAAGTTGAGCGGGGGTGCTTACGAGCAGTACTTC
cdr3_aa: CASKLSGGAYEQYF
v_call: TRBV11-2
clone_size: many
cdr3_length: 14
d_call: TRBD2
j_call: TRBJ2-7

cdr3_nt: TGTGCCAGCAGTTACTCGAAACTCCACGGGGCCTACGAGCAGTACTTC
cdr3_aa: CASSYSKLHGAYEQYF
v_call: TRBV6-2/TRBV6-3
clone_size: few
cdr3_length: 16
d_call: NA
j_call: TRBJ2-7

cdr3_nt: TGCGCCAGCAGCTTGGCGAGTCAAATCTCCTACGAGCAGTACTTC
cdr3_aa: CASSLASQISYEQYF
v_call: TRBV5-1
clone_size: few
cdr3_length: 15
d_call: NA
j_call: TRBJ2-7

cdr3_nt: TGTGCCAGTTCGGGCAGGGGAATCACAGATACGCAGTATTTT
cdr3_aa: CASSGRGITDTQYF
v_call: TRBV6-4
clone_size: many
cdr3_length: 14
d_call: NA
j_call: TRBJ2-3

cdr3_nt: TGCAGTGCTAGCGGCGCGGGCTTACAAGAGACCCAGTACTTC
cdr3_aa: CSASGAGLQETQYF
v_call: TRBV20-1
clone_size: NA
cdr3_length: 14
d_call: NA
j_call: TRBJ2-5

cdr3_nt: TGTGCCAGCACTCCCCAGGGAGTTGGTGAAAAACTGTTTTTT
cdr3_aa: CASTPQGVGEKLFF
v_call: TRBV12-3/TRBV12-4
clone_size: NA
cdr3_length: 14
d_call: NA
j_call: TRBJ1-4

cdr3_nt: TGCAGCGTTGAAGGCTTAAGCGAGGACAGGGGTAACTATGGCTACACCTTC
cdr3_aa: CSVEGLSEDRGNYGYTF
v_call: TRBV29-1
clone_size: NA
cdr3_length: 17
d_call: TRBD1
j_call: TRBJ1-2

cdr3_nt: TGTGCCAGCTACAAATCCGCCGGAAACACCATATATTTT
cdr3_aa: CASYKSAGNTIYF
v_call: TRBV7-9
clone_size: NA
cdr3_length: 13
d_call: NA
j_call: TRBJ1-3

cdr3_nt: TGTGCCAGCAGTCAAGGGGGGCACGAGCAGTTCTTC
cdr3_aa: CASSQGGHEQFF
v_call: TRBV27
clone_size: few
cdr3_length: 12
d_call: NA
j_call: TRBJ2-1

cdr3_nt: TGCGCCAGCAGCAGACAGGTAATGAACACTGAAGCTTTCTTT
cdr3_aa: CASSRQVMNTEAFF
v_call: TRBV5-1
clone_size: many
cdr3_length: 14
d_call: NA
j_call: TRBJ1-1

cdr3_nt: TGTGCCAGCTCCAAGGGGGGACCCCTCCACTTT
cdr3_aa: CASSKGGPLHF
v_call: TRBV3-1
clone_size: NA
cdr3_length: 11
d_call: NA
j_call: TRBJ1-6

cdr3_nt: TGTGCCAGCAGCTCCGATGAAAAACTGTTTTTT
cdr3_aa: CASSSDEKLFF
v_call: TRBV7-9
clone_size: NA
cdr3_length: 11
d_call: NA
j_call: TRBJ1-4

cdr3_nt: TGTGCCAGCCGATCTTTCGGGGGGCAAACTGAAGCTTTCTTT
cdr3_aa: CASRSFGGQTEAFF
v_call: TRBV12-3/TRBV12-4
clone_size: many
cdr3_length: 14
d_call: NA
j_call: TRBJ1-1

cdr3_nt: TGTGCCAGCAGTTTAGCGAGGGAGAGAAACACTGAAGCTTTCTTT
cdr3_aa: CASSLARERNTEAFF
v_call: TRBV28
clone_size: once
cdr3_length: 15
d_call: NA
j_call: TRBJ1-1

cdr3_nt: TGCGCCAGCAGATTCCGACCTCAAGCGACTGAAGCTTTCTTT
cdr3_aa: CASRFRPQATEAFF
v_call: TRBV5-1
clone_size: many
cdr3_length: 14
d_call: NA
j_call: TRBJ1-1

cdr3_nt: TGTGCCAGCAGTTCGGGGGACGACACTGAAGCTTTCTTT
cdr3_aa: CASSSGDDTEAFF
v_call: TRBV12-3/TRBV12-4
clone_size: NA
cdr3_length: 13
d_call: NA
j_call: TRBJ1-1

cdr3_nt: TGTGCCAGCAGCTTCTTTTCTGGCCCCGAGGCTTTC
cdr3_aa: CASSFFSGPEAF
v_call: TRBV5-6
clone_size: few
cdr3_length: 12
d_call: NA
j_call: TRBJ2-6

cdr3_nt: TGTGCCAGCAGTGGCGGCCACGAGCAGTACTTC
cdr3_aa: CASSGGHEQYF
v_call: TRBV6-6
clone_size: many
cdr3_length: 11
d_call: NA
j_call: TRBJ2-7

cdr3_nt: TGTGCCAGCAGCTCAAACAACAACTACGAGCAGTACTTC
cdr3_aa: CASSSNNNYEQYF
v_call: TRBV7-9
clone_size: NA
cdr3_length: 13
d_call: NA
j_call: TRBJ2-7

cdr3_nt: TGCAGTGCTACAGCCCGCCCCAGAGGGGGCTTTTCCAATGAGCAGTTCTTC
cdr3_aa: CSATARPRGGFSNEQFF
v_call: TRBV20-1
clone_size: many
cdr3_length: 17
d_call: TRBD1
j_call: TRBJ2-1

cdr3_nt: TGCAGTGCTAGGGTGGGACTACAGACCGGGGAGCTGTTTTTT
cdr3_aa: CSARVGLQTGELFF
v_call: TRBV20-1
clone_size: NA
cdr3_length: 14
d_call: TRBD2
j_call: TRBJ2-2

cdr3_nt: TGCAGTGCTAGAGATGTTACGGGGGACGTCCTGACTTTC
cdr3_aa: CSARDVTGDVLTF
v_call: TRBV20-1
clone_size: many
cdr3_length: 13
d_call: NA
j_call: TRBJ2-6